This T cell receptor (beta chain) was sequenced in a study of T cells after yellow fever vaccination (dated by TCRdb to about 2019). For context, the study as a whole: The SMART-Seq v4 Ultra Low Input RNA kit was used to prepare libraries from fractions with low cell numbers. Bulk TCR alpha and beta repertoires were sequenced longitudinally to track T-cell clones before and after primary and booster YFV17D yellow fever vaccination. The cohort comprised two healthy male donors, one aged 18 to 30 and one aged 30 to 40 years. Blood was collected at multiple timepoints before and after primary and secondary immunization, and bulk PBMC replicates and cell subsets were isolated.

The paper's findings and limits, for the study overall: The study included only a couple of donors, which limits how far the findings can be generalized. FACS-sorted repertoires could contain abundant contaminating clonotypes from the bulk population, so computational filtering was required. The secondary T-cell response was weaker than the primary response but faster, peaking on day 5 instead of day 15. After the booster, most of the clones that had expanded following primary vaccination were detected again (96% of CD4 and around 90% of CD8), which suggests that memory was broadly maintained. A small fraction of clonotypes appeared in both the CD4 and CD8 compartments, likely as a result of convergent recombination.

Synthesis of TCR cDNA relied on 5'RACE template switching, a step that introduced a universal primer site along with unique molecular identifiers. Priming for cDNA synthesis came from both the TCR alpha and TCR beta constant segments. Library amplification used two PCR steps, and the second PCR step added sample barcodes and sequencing adapters. Sequencing of libraries was performed on Illumina HiSeq 2500 (2x100 bp) or NovaSeq (2x150 bp). The authors' analysis ran thus. MIGEC was used to demultiplex reads and collapse the reads into UMI consensus sequences, and MiXCR was used for V(D)J alignment. Clonotypes responding to the vaccine were identified with edgeR on replicate PBMC samples, with the criteria of FDR below 0.01 and a log2 fold change above 5 up to day 15. Each bulk clonotype received a CD4 or CD8 identity based on whether the sequenced CD4 or CD8 repertoire contained that clonotype at higher abundance. The raw public data were reprocessed by TCRdb itself: fastp quality trimming at Q25, MiXCR clonotype calling, in-frame beta chains only. Rows matching on CDR3 protein sequence are summarized as one entry with the most common DNA and genes. It is TCRdb's table, rather than the study itself, that gives the V and J calls and clone size. This sample gives 170,000 or so distinct CDR3 sequences in total; roughly 6.2% of them show up just once. The ten largest make up less than 3% of the sample.

Explained via the paper, the treatment or condition label denotes: live attenuated yellow fever vaccine strain. PBMCs were isolated from peripheral blood using a standard Ficoll-Paque protocol. Dynabeads CD4 and CD8 positive selection kits were used to isolate the CD4 and CD8 T-cell fractions. RNA was extracted with TriZol from bulk PBMCs, CD4 and CD8 fractions, and dextramer-positive and dextramer-negative fractions. Regarding this clonotype: Which antigen it targets is not known. Base qualities are not at hand, and no much larger clone is one base apart.

The CDR3 sequence holds 12 residues, the cysteine and phenylalanine included. The sequence is cut down to CDR3 DNA, 36 bases in frame from base 1. Per the germline V gene, MNHEY is the CDR1 and SVGEGT is the CDR2. Trimming removed 8 bases from V and 5 bases from J, leaving 12 bases between the germline ends. The TCR sequence derives from a man aged 18 to 29 who received the YFV17D yellow fever vaccine. Sequences were derived from CD4+ T cells sorted from PBMCs, sampled on the day of the first yellow fever vaccination. In this chain, TRBV6-2 or TRBV6-3 is recombined with TRBJ2-5, with a tentative D gene TRBD2 over 7 matching bases. CDR3 region: CASVQGGETQYF. The base sequence is TGTGCCAGCGTACAGGGAGGGGAGACCCAGTACTTC.